The rows below give T cell receptor beta chains drawn from one sample of a study of shared clonotypes between healthy human individuals. TCRdb keeps only in-frame clones here, not all; method: immunoSEQ multiplex PCR. The sample lists approximately 1,500,000 clones, under 99% occurring once. Input material: naive CD4+ T cells sorted from blood. Receptor source: a man aged 25 to 40 in good health. Both conserved end residues are part of each CDR3. The D gene is left open where the match is weak. The size entry is marked missing in some rows and otherwise reads once, few, many or a size class.

j_gene,d_gene,v_gene,abundance,CDR3nt,CDR3aa
TRBJ1-2,-,TRBV9,-,TGTGCCAGCAGCGTAGGGCAGAACTATGGCTACACCTTC,CASSVGQNYGYTF
TRBJ1-5,-,TRBV27,-,TGTGCCAGCAGTTTATTCTATAGCAATCAGCCCCAGCATTTT,CASSLFYSNQPQHF
TRBJ2-1,TRBD2,TRBV18,-,TGTGCCAGCTCACCTCTCGGGACTAGCGGATACAATGAGCAGTTCTTC,CASSPLGTSGYNEQFF
TRBJ1-3,-,TRBV19,-,TGTGCCAGTAGTATCGGTTCCGGAAACACCATATATTTT,CASSIGSGNTIYF
TRBJ2-7,TRBD2,TRBV30,-,TGTGCCTGGAGTAGCGGGGGTACCTACGAGCAGTACTTC,CAWSSGGTYEQYF
TRBJ2-1,TRBD1,TRBV5-6,-,TGTGCCAGCAGCTTGAAGACAGGGGTCGGGTTCTTC,CASSLKTGVGFF
TRBJ2-7,-,TRBV9,-,TGTGCCAGCAGCGTAAGTCTAGGTTCGTACGAGCAGTACTTC,CASSVSLGSYEQYF
TRBJ1-2,-,TRBV9,-,TGTGCCAGCAGCGCCGGGTCTAACTATGGCTACACCTTC,CASSAGSNYGYTF
TRBJ2-1,-,TRBV2,-,TGTGCCAGCAGTGAGGGGAGGAGCTCCTACAATGAGCAGTTCTTC,CASSEGRSSYNEQFF
TRBJ1-1,-,TRBV15,-,TGTGCCACCAGCAGAGATCCGTTGGGCTCTCGGGGAATTGAAGCTTTCTTT,CATSRDPLGSRGIEAFF
TRBJ2-7,TRBD1,TRBV6-1,-,TGTGCCAGCAGTGAAGGGACAGGCATCTACGAGCAGTACTTC,CASSEGTGIYEQYF
TRBJ2-5,-,TRBV6-6,-,TGTGCCAGCAGGTCCGGTGGGGGTGGGCAAGAGACCCAGTACTTC,CASRSGGGGQETQYF
TRBJ2-1,-,TRBV2,-,TGTGCCAGCAGTGAGGCTGGACTTAGCGTATACAATGAGCAGTTCTTC,CASSEAGLSVYNEQFF
TRBJ2-1,-,TRBV10-3,-,TGTGCCATCAGCAGGGGCTACAATGAGCAGTTCTTC,CAISRGYNEQFF
TRBJ1-2,-,TRBV20-1,-,TGCAGTGCTAGTGAACGGCCGGCCTACACCTTC,CSASERPAYTF
TRBJ2-1,TRBD1,TRBV28,once,TGTGCCAGCAGTTGGGACAGGGAGCCCTACAATGAGCAGTTCTTC,CASSWDREPYNEQFF
TRBJ1-5,TRBD1,TRBV27,-,TGTGCCAGCAGTTCAAACAAGGGACAGTACAATCAGCCCCAGCATTTT,CASSSNKGQYNQPQHF
TRBJ2-7,-,TRBV2,-,TGTGCCAGCAGTGAAGGCGGTTCCTACGAGCAGTACTTC,CASSEGGSYEQYF
TRBJ1-4,-,TRBV25-1,-,TGTGCCAGCAGTGACGAGGTGAGGGAAAAACTGTTTTTT,CASSDEVREKLFF
TRBJ2-7,-,TRBV7-9,-,TGTGCCAGCAGCTTAGCGGATCCCTACGAGCAGTACTTC,CASSLADPYEQYF
TRBJ2-5,TRBD1,TRBV14,-,TGTGCCAGCAGCCAAGGGGTTCGGACAGGGGAGACCCAGTACTTC,CASSQGVRTGETQYF
TRBJ2-1,TRBD2,TRBV7-2,-,TGTGCCAGCAGCCTTATAAGCGGGAGTTCATACAATGAGCAGTTCTTC,CASSLISGSSYNEQFF
TRBJ1-4,TRBD1,TRBV9,once,TGTGCCAGCAGCGTGACAGGGGGCGCGTTTGAAAAACTGTTTTTT,CASSVTGGAFEKLFF
TRBJ2-7,-,TRBV7-8,-,TGTGCCAGCAGCTTCGGGATCGGGGACGTTAGGCGTTACGAGCAGTACTTC,CASSFGIGDVRRYEQYF
TRBJ2-7,-,TRBV7-2,-,TGTGCCAGCAGCCTTCGGGACGGCAACGAGCAGTACTTC,CASSLRDGNEQYF
TRBJ2-1,-,TRBV15,-,TGTGCCACCAGCAGAGATCTGAGGACCGGTAACAATGAGCAGTTCTTC,CATSRDLRTGNNEQFF
TRBJ1-1,-,TRBV5-1,-,TGCGCCAGCAGCCCCCCGACGAACACTGAAGCTTTCTTT,CASSPPTNTEAFF
TRBJ2-2,-,TRBV2,once,TGTGCCGCAGGTGTAATGACCGGGGAGCTGTTTTTT,CAAGVMTGELFF
TRBJ1-1,-,TRBV7-2,-,TGTGCCAGCGGCGCCGGGATGGAGATGAACACTGAAGCTTTCTTT,CASGAGMEMNTEAFF
TRBJ2-1,-,TRBV13,-,TGTGCCAGCAGCCTAGTAGGACTCCCCCCCTACAATGAGCAGTTCTTC,CASSLVGLPPYNEQFF
TRBJ1-2,-,TRBV5-4,-,TGTGCCAGCAGCTCAAACTCAGGGCGGTATGGCTACACCTTC,CASSSNSGRYGYTF
TRBJ1-2,TRBD1,TRBV5-5,-,TGTGCCAGCAGCATAGGACAGGGGATGGCTAACTATGGCTACACCTTC,CASSIGQGMANYGYTF
TRBJ2-5,TRBD2,TRBV7-7,-,TGTGCTAGCAGCTTAGCGCTGGGACTAGCGGGAGTTAGGGGGGTTGGGTCAGAGACCCAGTACTTC,CASSLALGLAGVRGVGSETQYF
TRBJ2-7,-,TRBV27,-,TGTGCCAGCAGTTCAAAGGGCATAGAGGGTCCATTTCGGAACGAGCAGTACTTC,CASSSKGIEGPFRNEQYF
TRBJ2-5,-,TRBV15,-,TGTGCCACCAGCAGAGGCGGGACAGTGACCCAAGAGACCCAGTACTTC,CATSRGGTVTQETQYF
TRBJ1-1,-,TRBV29-1,-,TGCAGCGTTGAAAGGATCGGGATTAAAGCTTTCTTT,CSVERIGIKAFF
TRBJ2-7,-,TRBV7-2,-,TGTGCCAGCAGCAAGGACAGGACTACCTACGAGCAGTACTTC,CASSKDRTTYEQYF
TRBJ2-5,-,TRBV7-3,-,TGTGCCAGCAGCTTAACGAAAGAAGGAGTCGAGACCCAGTACTTC,CASSLTKEGVETQYF
TRBJ1-4,-,TRBV21-1,-,TGTGCCAGCAACCGGACGTTTGCAACTAATGAAAAACTGTTTTTT,CASNRTFATNEKLFF
TRBJ2-1,-,TRBV5-1,-,TGCGCCAGCAGCTTGGCTAGCGTCAGCTCCTACAATGAGCAGTTCTTC,CASSLASVSSYNEQFF
TRBJ2-7,-,TRBV25-1,-,TGTGCCAGCAGTGAGGCCTACGAGCAGTACTTC,CASSEAYEQYF
TRBJ1-1,-,TRBV2,-,TGTGCACAATCAGGGGCAAGCACTGAAGCTTTCTTT,CAQSGASTEAFF
TRBJ2-7,-,TRBV7-2,-,TGTGCCAGCAGCCCCAGGGTCACGTACTCCTACGAGCAGTACTTC,CASSPRVTYSYEQYF
TRBJ2-3,TRBD2,TRBV19,-,TGTGCCAGTAGTTTAGGTCTAGCGGGTTCCACAGATACGCAGTATTTT,CASSLGLAGSTDTQYF
TRBJ1-3,-,TRBV9,-,TGTGCCAGCAGCCCAGGAAGCTCTGGAAACACCATATATTTT,CASSPGSSGNTIYF
TRBJ1-2,-,TRBV6-5,-,TGTGCCAGCAGTTACTCGACTAGGGACTATGGCTACACCTTC,CASSYSTRDYGYTF
TRBJ2-1,TRBD2,TRBV18,-,TGTGCCAGCGCCGGCGGGTCCGGGGCTGGGACTAGCGGGAGGCAATACAATGAGCAGTTCTTC,CASAGGSGAGTSGRQYNEQFF
TRBJ2-5,-,TRBV9,-,TGTGCCAGCAGCGTAGCCCCGGCATGGAGGCAGGGGGAGACCCAGTACTTC,CASSVAPAWRQGETQYF
TRBJ2-2,TRBD2,TRBV5-4,-,TGTGCCAGCAGCCTTTCGATGCTAGCGGTGAACACCGGGGAGCTGTTTTTT,CASSLSMLAVNTGELFF
TRBJ2-1,-,TRBV9,-,TGTGCCAGCAGCGTTCTACAGGGTAGTGAGCAGTTCTTC,CASSVLQGSEQFF
TRBJ2-7,TRBD1,TRBV6-6,-,TGTGCCAGCAGTCACCCCGGACAGGGCAACTACGAGCAGTACTTC,CASSHPGQGNYEQYF
TRBJ1-2,-,TRBV5-6,-,TGTGCCAGCAGCTTACCGACACCCACAATCTATGGCTACACCTTC,CASSLPTPTIYGYTF